These 4 T cell receptor beta chains came from one sample sequenced in a study of beta chain features in type 1 diabetes. These TCRs' antigens remain unknown. Sequencing targeted expressed TCRB transcripts, as all isolated RNA had been reverse transcribed. Some clones are missing from TCRdb's copy, which holds only in-frame ones; the method was immunoSEQ multiplex PCR. Among a few hundred thousand clones, 15% were seen once, and the ten largest hold roughly 0.015%. Whole-study findings and limits: Patients with Type 1 diabetes showed moderately but significantly shorter TCRB CDR3s in all four CD4+ subsets.

Material for sequencing was naive CD4+ T cells from blood. Receptors were obtained from a young man with type 1 diabetes.

The chain recombines TRBV4-1 with TRBJ2-7, with D tentatively TRBD1 (6 bases). There are 15 residues in the CDR3. V gave up 0 bases and J gave up 0 bases, with 9 bases separating them. CDR1 is MGHRA and CDR2 is YSYEKL in the germline V gene. Here the CDR3 DNA reads TGCGCCAGCAGCCAAGACCGGACAGCCTCCTACGAGCAGTACTTC. Protein: CASSQDRTASYEQYF.

A few counts support this clone. The chain recombines TRBV30 with TRBJ1-6, with TRBD1 identical over 9 bases. The trim removed 4 bases at V and 7 bases at J, leaving 5 bases unmatched. The CDR3 spans 14 residues. Germline CDR1 GTSNPN, CDR2 SVGIG (reference sequence). The CDR3 nucleotides are TGTGCCTGGACCTCCGGGACAGGGAATTCACCCCTCCACTTT. Translated, it gives CAWTSGTGNSPLHF.

This clone was found a few times. The chain uses TRBV9 and TRBJ2-1; D unresolved. Germline V gives CDR1 SGDLS, CDR2 YYNGEE. The CDR3 is made up of 12 amino acids. V lost 5 bases to trimming and J lost 4 bases, with 7 bases between them. The CDR3 DNA reads TGTGCCAGCAGTTTAGATTACAATGAGCAGTTCTTC. Its translation is CASSLDYNEQFF. Variable domain in full (rest from reference TRBV9 and TRBJ2-1): DSGVTQTPKHLITATGQRVTLRCSPRSGDLSVYWYQQSLDQGLQFLIQYYNGEERAKGNILERFSAQQFPDLHSELNLSSLELGDSALYFCASSLDYNEQFFGPGTRLTVL.

The rearrangement links TRBV7-8 to TRBJ2-7, with D unresolved. The CDR3 runs to 14 residues. The V and J ends lost 2 bases and 5 bases respectively, with 13 bases between them. CDR1 and CDR2 (germline): SGHVS, FQNEAQ. The CDR3 loop is CASSLTSGRHEQYF. CDR3 nucleotides: TGTGCCAGCAGCTTAACCTCTGGGCGCCACGAGCAGTACTTC.